Below are 14 T cell receptor beta chains sequenced from a single sample in a study of Ad26.COV2.S vaccination and SARS-CoV-2 variants. Treatment of the sample: some 20 received Ad26.COV2.S at low or high dose, single or two shots; 5 received placebo; per-sample allocation not given. Sampling was done on day 63 after the first vaccine or placebo injection. TCRdb's table, derived via immunoSEQ multiplex PCR, lists solely in-frame clones and lacks some. The data show a few hundred thousand clones, more than 75% seen once. The sequencing used peripheral blood, collected in a trial of Ad26.COV2.S vaccine versus placebo. The receptors were sampled from a person between 18 and 60 years old who received the Ad26.COV2.S COVID-19 vaccine or a placebo.

The rearrangement links TRBV5-1 to TRBJ2-3; D gene ambiguous. Germline V lookup: CDR1 SGHRS, CDR2 YFSETQ. The V and J ends lost 0 bases and 1 base respectively, with 9 bases between them. The CDR3 has 15 residues. The CDR3 is CASSLGNAGTDTQYF. The CDR3 DNA reads TGCGCCAGCAGCTTGGGGAACGCTGGCACAGATACGCAGTATTTT. The full variable domain, with the rest looked up from reference TRBV5-1 and TRBJ2-3, is KAGVTQTPRYLIKTRGQQVTLSCSPISGHRSVSWYQQTPGQGLQFLFEYFSETQRNKGNFPGRFSGRQFSNSRSEMNVSTLELGDSALYLCASSLGNAGTDTQYFGPGTRLTVL.

This chain uses TRBV3-1 (or the pseudogene TRBV3-2) with TRBJ2-7; possible D gene TRBD1, 6 bases. Germline CDR1 LGHDT, CDR2 YNNKEL (reference sequence). The V and J ends lost 5 bases and 4 bases respectively, with 12 bases between them. The CDR3 extends over 13 amino acids. CDR3 nucleotides: TGTGCCAGCAGCTCCGGGACACTTTACGAGCAGTACTTC. This gives the protein CASSSGTLYEQYF.

V is TRBV5-6 and J is TRBJ2-7; D gene unclear. The CDR3 consists of 14 residues. V was pared by 1 base and J by 0 bases, with 8 bases between. Germline V gene lookup returns CDR1 SGHDT and CDR2 YYEEEE. CDR3 loop: CASSLFDNSYEQYF. The CDR3 nucleotides are TGTGCCAGCAGCTTGTTCGACAACTCCTACGAGCAGTACTTC.

In this sample, this clone turned up a few times. The genes are TRBV5-4 and TRBJ2-7; maybe TRBD1 (6 bases). Deletions cut 1 base from V and 4 bases from J, with 24 bases between. The CDR3 consists of 18 residues. CDR1 and CDR2 (germline): SGHNT, YYREEE (reference sequence). In nucleotides, the CDR3 is TGTGCCAGCAGCTTGACACCCCTCCGGACAGCAAGTAGTTACGAGCAGTACTTC. Residues: CASSLTPLRTASSYEQYF.

The chain links TRBV9 to TRBJ1-5, with D uncertain. Deletions cut 4 bases from V and 2 bases from J, with 10 bases between. Germline V gene sequence: CDR1 SGDLS, CDR2 YYNGEE. The CDR3 is 14 amino acids. The CDR3 DNA follows: TGTGCCAGCAGCCGAGCCCAGGGCAATCAGCCCCAGCATTTT. Translation gives CASSRAQGNQPQHF. Variable domain in full (rest from reference TRBV9 and TRBJ1-5): DSGVTQTPKHLITATGQRVTLRCSPRSGDLSVYWYQQSLDQGLQFLIQYYNGEERAKGNILERFSAQQFPDLHSELNLSSLELGDSALYFCASSRAQGNQPQHFGDGTRLSIL.

This clone was observed a handful of times. The chain combines TRBV11-2 with TRBJ2-7; 9 nucleotides match TRBD2. Germline V gene sequence: CDR1 SGHAT, CDR2 FQNNGV. With V trimmed by 5 bases and J by 4 bases, 15 bases remained unmatched. CDR3 length: 17 amino acids. The CDR3 spells CASSPGAGLAGSYEQYF. The CDR3 nucleotides read TGTGCCAGCAGCCCAGGGGCGGGGCTAGCGGGGAGTTACGAGCAGTACTTC.

The CDR3 DNA follows: TGCGCCAGCAGCCAAGAGGGACTAGCCTTATCCGGGGCCAACGTCCTGACTTTC. Translated: CASSQEGLALSGANVLTF. The chain has TRBV4-3 and TRBJ2-6; TRBD2 aligns across 9 bases. The CDR3 runs 18 residues. V gave up 0 bases and J gave up 4 bases; unmatched junction bases: 7. The germline V gene has CDR1 LGHNA and CDR2 YSLEER.

V gene TRBV4-3 combines with J gene TRBJ2-2; TRBD2 might be the D (6 bases). The V gene's germline CDR1 is LGHNA and CDR2 YSLEER. The CDR3 runs to 15 residues. Trimming left V 6 bases short and J 5 bases short, with 16 bases between. The DNA of the CDR3 is TGCGCCAGCAGTCATCGGGACTCTGGGACCGGGGAGCTGTTTTTT. It codes for CASSHRDSGTGELFF.

The rearrangement joins TRBV2 to TRBJ2-3; D remains ambiguous. The V end lost 9 bases, the J end lost 4 bases, and 5 bases lay between the germline ends. The CDR3 consists of 10 residues. The germline V gene has CDR1 SNHLY and CDR2 FYNNEI. The CDR3 loop reads CASIADTQYF. In DNA form, the CDR3 reads TGTGCCAGTATAGCAGATACGCAGTATTTT.

The CDR3 region is CASRPAGSTDTQYF. CDR3 DNA: TGTGCCAGCAGACCAGCGGGGTCCACAGATACGCAGTATTTT. The V gene is TRBV27, the J gene TRBJ2-3, with TRBD2 identical over 7 bases. V gave up 6 bases and J gave up 2 bases; unmatched junction bases: 5. The CDR3 is made up of 14 amino acids. CDR1 is MNHEY, CDR2 SMNVEV, per germline (reference sequence).

V and J are TRBV29-1 and TRBJ1-2; D is possibly TRBD1 (6 bases). The CDR3 consists of 14 residues. The V gene's germline CDR1 is SQVTM and CDR2 ANQGSEA. The germline V and J ends were trimmed by 6 bases and 3 bases, with 17 bases remaining between them. The CDR3 nucleotides read TGCAGCGTCTATTACAGGGATGCCGACTATGGCTACACCTTC. This gives the protein CSVYYRDADYGYTF.

This rearrangement joins TRBV6-6 to TRBJ1-4, with D possibly matching TRBD1 (6 bases). The CDR3 is 15 residues long. V was pared by 4 bases and J by 0 bases, with 9 bases between. Germline CDR1 and CDR2: MNHNY and SVGAGI (reference sequence). The CDR3 spells CASSFGQTTNEKLFF. CDR3 DNA sequence: TGTGCCAGCAGTTTCGGACAGACAACTAATGAAAAACTGTTTTTT.

This chain links TRBV16 with TRBJ2-2, with D unresolved. V was shortened by 0 bases and J by 0 bases, with 8 bases between the two germline ends. Looked up from germline, CDR1 is KGHSY and CDR2 is FQNENV. The CDR3 sequence is 16 residues long. The CDR3 DNA sequence: TGTGCCAGCAGCCAATCCTCGCACACGAACACCGGGGAGCTGTTTTTT. Translated, it gives CASSQSSHTNTGELFF.

V and J are TRBV7-2 and TRBJ2-5; TRBD1 matches at 10 bases. Germline V gene data show CDR1 as SGHTA and CDR2 as FQGNSA. This CDR3 region has 15 residues. Trimming at V came to 4 bases and at J to 3 bases, leaving 5 bases not matched to a gene. The CDR3 loop is CASSSTGTGEETQYF. The CDR3 DNA reads TGTGCCAGCAGCTCTACCGGGACAGGGGAAGAGACCCAGTACTTC.